A selection of T cell receptor beta chains follows, all from one sample in a study of T cells in Graves' hyperthyroidism and ophthalmopathy. From the multiplex PCR reads, TCRdb called clonotypes with MiXCR, one entry per CDR3 protein. The profile shows a few hundred thousand distinct CDR3 sequences, 15% of them singletons. Sequenced material: blood. The source is a woman aged 25 to 39 with Graves' hyperthyroidism. Each CDR3 is given with its conserved first and last residue. The order of the fields is V gene, D gene, J gene, clone size, CDR3 length, CDR3 protein, CDR3 DNA. A D gene is named only where the DNA matches it firmly. A clone size is listed for some rows: how often the clone was seen (once, few, many), or a class if it is expanded.

>TRBV12-3/TRBV12-4|TRBD2|TRBJ2-7|.|13
CASRGSGSREQYF
TGTGCCAGCAGGGGAAGCGGGAGCCGCGAGCAGTACTTC
>TRBV28|.|TRBJ2-1|many|17
CASSLVGGESSYNEQFF
TGTGCCAGCAGTTTAGTCGGCGGGGAAAGCTCCTACAATGAGCAGTTCTTC
>TRBV11-2|.|TRBJ2-4|many|12
CASSLAKNIQYF
TGTGCCAGCAGCTTAGCCAAAAACATTCAGTACTTC
>TRBV28|.|TRBJ2-5|many|15
CASSFQVTKKETQYF
TGTGCCAGCAGTTTTCAGGTTACCAAGAAAGAGACCCAGTACTTC
>TRBV7-9|.|TRBJ2-7|many|13
CASSAYVAYEQYF
TGTGCCAGCAGTGCTTATGTAGCCTACGAGCAGTACTTC
>TRBV30|TRBD2|TRBJ2-2|few|18
CAWSVPGLEGFFTGELFF
TGTGCCTGGAGTGTACCGGGACTAGAGGGGTTCTTCACCGGGGAGCTGTTTTTT
>TRBV29-1|.|TRBJ2-5|.|14
CSVVQPPDGKTQYF
TGCAGCGTTGTTCAGCCCCCAGACGGGAAGACCCAGTACTTC
>TRBV25-1|.|TRBJ2-7|many|15
CASSDPGGTSTEQYF
TGTGCCAGCAGTGACCCCGGGGGCACCTCTACAGAGCAGTACTTC
>TRBV24-1|TRBD1|TRBJ2-5|.|16
CATSDFRDRGLETQYF
TGTGCCACCAGTGATTTCCGGGACAGGGGTTTAGAGACCCAGTACTTC
>TRBV7-8|.|TRBJ2-7|few|14
CASSARDGFYEQYF
TGTGCCAGCAGCGCCCGGGACGGCTTCTACGAGCAGTACTTC
>TRBV18|.|TRBJ1-5|many|13
CASSPMQGQPQHF
TGTGCCAGCTCACCAATGCAGGGTCAGCCCCAGCATTTT
>TRBV29-1|TRBD2|TRBJ2-1|.|15
CSVGPGLAGVNEQFF
TGCAGCGTTGGCCCGGGACTAGCGGGAGTGAATGAGCAGTTCTTC
>TRBV7-3|.|TRBJ2-1|.|12
CASSFDLGEQFF
TGTGCCAGCAGCTTCGATTTGGGTGAGCAGTTCTTC
>TRBV7-2|TRBD1|TRBJ1-6|.|14
CASSLGQINSPLHF
TGTGCCAGCAGCTTGGGACAGATTAATTCACCCCTCCACTTT
>TRBV20-1|.|TRBJ2-7|many|13
CSANSGKVYEQYF
TGCAGTGCTAATTCCGGCAAGGTTTACGAGCAGTACTTC
>TRBV3-1|.|TRBJ2-1|many|13
CASSRGSANEQFF
TGTGCCAGCAGCCGAGGCAGTGCCAATGAGCAGTTCTTC
>TRBV5-1|TRBD1|TRBJ2-5|once|15
CASSLTGAESGTQYF
TGCGCCAGCAGCCTGACAGGGGCGGAATCGGGTACCCAGTACTTC
>TRBV12-3/TRBV12-4|TRBD1|TRBJ2-5|many|14
CASSQGQGRETQYF
TGTGCCAGCAGTCAGGGACAGGGGAGAGAGACCCAGTACTTC
>TRBV5-1|.|TRBJ2-2|.|13
CASTVTGPGELFF
TGCGCCAGCACCGTGACGGGGCCCGGGGAGCTGTTTTTT
>TRBV28|.|TRBJ2-2|.|15
CASRVRVVNTGELFF
TGTGCCAGCAGAGTTCGGGTAGTGAACACCGGGGAGCTGTTTTTT
>TRBV20-1|TRBD1|TRBJ2-4|.|15
CSASNPGQGSNIQYF
TGCAGTGCTAGCAACCCGGGACAGGGAAGTAACATTCAGTACTTC
>TRBV3-1|TRBD1|TRBJ2-7|few|17
CASSQANRQGGAYEQYF
TGTGCCAGCAGCCAAGCCAATAGACAGGGTGGAGCCTACGAGCAGTACTTC
>TRBV5-1|.|TRBJ2-7|.|15
CASSLRLGSGNEQYF
TGCGCCAGCAGCCTGCGGCTGGGGAGTGGGAACGAGCAGTACTTC
>TRBV3-1|.|TRBJ2-7|many|15
CASSQDRPGTGEQYF
TGTGCCAGCAGCCAAGATCGCCCGGGAACGGGCGAGCAGTACTTC
>TRBV19|TRBD1|TRBJ2-5|.|13
CATGDRIQETQYF
TGTGCCACAGGGGACAGAATACAAGAGACCCAGTACTTC
>TRBV5-1|TRBD2|TRBJ2-1|few|15
CASSLPGLAGNEQFF
TGCGCCAGCAGCTTGCCGGGACTAGCTGGTAATGAGCAGTTCTTC
>TRBV27|.|TRBJ2-1|few|12
CASSLVNNEQFF
TGTGCCAGCAGTTTGGTCAACAATGAGCAGTTCTTC